The clone carrying this TCR beta chain was observed once. The antigen remains undetermined. This sample stems from a study of T cell responses to AZD1222 COVID-19 vaccine. Assay: immunoSEQ multiplex PCR; the TCRdb copy retains only in-frame clones and omits some. The table records approximately 120,000 clones, 90% of them present only once. The CDR3 consists of 13 residues. V shed 4 bases and J shed 4 bases, with 11 bases lying between them. From germline, CDR1 is MNHEY and CDR2 SMNVEV (reference sequence). General study findings and limits: Possibly, clonal diversity was underestimated; donors were largely white British and included more females. After two AZD1222 doses, spike-specific TCR breadth and depth rose versus day 0. Repertoires were collected only later (after the peak T cell response had occurred). Close to half of spike-specific TCRs reportedly recognize unmutated variant regions.

This specimen consisted of peripheral blood, obtained on day 0 of MenACWY control vaccination. The sequence came from an adult in good health. The chain uses TRBV27 and TRBJ2-7; perhaps D is TRBD1 or TRBD2 (5 bases each). Here the CDR3 reads CASSSRDGYEQYF. The CDR3 DNA is TGTGCCAGCAGTTCCCGGGACGGGTACGAGCAGTACTTC.